This TCR beta chain appears in the sequencing data of a study of identical twins' blood T cells. Study in general: About six alpha and roughly six beta libraries together yielded roughly 50 million reads. General study results and limits: Even for out-of-frame TCRbeta, twins reportedly shared V gene usage much more than unrelated donors. Twins shared more top CDR3 clonotypes than unrelated donors did.

This clonotype was observed a few times. Its antigen remains unknown. Each TCR cDNA library carried sample-specific barcodes on both ends. MiXCR, applied by TCRdb to the 5' RACE reads, yields one record per CDR3 protein. The data show 350,000 to 400,000 distinct CDR3 sequences, 25% to 35% seen once. Germline V lookup: CDR1 SQVTM, CDR2 ANQGSEA. The V and J ends lost 7 bases and 2 bases respectively, with 11 bases between them. This CDR3 is 12 amino acids long. The sample taken for sequencing was PBMCs. This receptor was identified in a woman between 18 and 49 years old in good health. The rearrangement joins TRBV29-1 to TRBJ2-5; perhaps TRBD2 as D (5 bases). The CDR3, as DNA: TGCAGCGGTGGACTGGTTCAAGAGACCCAGTACTTC. Protein sequence: CSGGLVQETQYF.